This is a list of T cell receptor beta chains from one sample in a study of cytomegalovirus exposure and HLA in healthy donors. TCRdb's copy holds only in-frame clones and misses some; the assay was immunoSEQ multiplex PCR. The table includes 150,000 to 200,000 clones, about three quarters detected once. The sequenced material came from PBMCs. These receptors were taken from a female donor in good health and CMV-seronegative. Each CDR3 is given with its conserved first and last residue. A D gene is named only where the DNA matches it firmly. Clone size, where shown, is once, few, many, or a class for clones that have expanded.

size	V	J	D	CDR3	DNA
.	TRBV7-2	TRBJ2-2	.	CAIWTPNTGELFF	TGTGCCATCTGGACTCCGAACACCGGGGAGCTGTTTTTT
.	TRBV29-1	TRBJ2-3	.	CSVTGLYTDTQYF	TGCAGCGTTACCGGACTGTACACAGATACGCAGTATTTT
.	TRBV6-5	TRBJ1-4	.	CASSYSGGHEKLFF	TGTGCCAGCAGTTACTCGGGGGGTCATGAAAAACTGTTTTTT
.	TRBV5-1	TRBJ1-2	TRBD1	CASSLDPQGYGYTF	TGCGCCAGCAGCTTGGACCCACAGGGGTATGGCTACACCTTC
.	TRBV6-1	TRBJ1-1	.	CASSYTLNTEAFF	TGTGCCAGCAGTTATACACTGAACACTGAAGCTTTCTTT
.	TRBV18	TRBJ1-2	.	CASSVQGRSEYGYTF	TGTGCCAGCTCGGTCCAGGGTCGATCTGAATATGGCTACACCTTC
.	TRBV5-1	TRBJ2-7	TRBD1	CASSLSPGTEGEQYF	TGCGCCAGCAGCTTGTCCCCTGGGACAGAGGGCGAGCAGTACTTC
.	TRBV9	TRBJ2-3	.	CASSVRPAADTQYF	TGTGCCAGCAGCGTCCGCCCCGCGGCAGATACGCAGTATTTT
.	TRBV5-1	TRBJ2-3	TRBD2	CASSPGRVAGDTDTQYF	TGCGCCAGCAGCCCAGGGAGGGTAGCGGGGGACACAGATACGCAGTATTTT
few	TRBV5-1	TRBJ2-7	.	CASSVEGVEQYF	TGCGCCAGCAGCGTGGAGGGGGTCGAGCAGTACTTC
.	TRBV5-1	TRBJ2-1	TRBD2	CASRVLAGASSYNEQFF	TGCGCCAGCAGGGTACTAGCGGGGGCAAGCTCCTACAATGAGCAGTTCTTC
once	TRBV4-1	TRBJ2-7	.	CASSQVTGLYEQYF	TGCGCCAGCAGCCAAGTAACAGGGCTCTACGAGCAGTACTTC
.	TRBV7-2	TRBJ2-5	.	CASTLRTGRGEETQYF	TGTGCCAGCACCCTCCGAACGGGCAGGGGGGAAGAGACCCAGTACTTC
.	TRBV29-1	TRBJ2-3	TRBD1	CSVEGGTGGTDTQYF	TGCAGCGTTGAGGGTGGCACAGGGGGCACAGATACGCAGTATTTT
.	TRBV7-2	TRBJ2-3	.	CASSKTQGVDTQYF	TGTGCCAGCAGCAAAACACAGGGTGTGGATACGCAGTATTTT
.	TRBV27	TRBJ1-6	.	CASSLRGQANSPLHF	TGTGCCAGCAGTTTACGGGGACAAGCTAATTCACCCCTCCACTTT
once	TRBV28	TRBJ1-4	TRBD1	CASSWPNPRQGKLFF	TGTGCCAGCAGTTGGCCCAACCCCCGACAGGGAAAACTGTTTTTT
once	TRBV5-1	TRBJ2-5	TRBD2	CASSWDIAGETQYF	TGCGCCAGCAGCTGGGATATAGCGGGAGAGACCCAGTACTTC
.	TRBV28	TRBJ2-7	TRBD1	CASTTTPGQGYEQYF	TGTGCCAGCACTACTACTCCGGGACAGGGCTACGAGCAGTACTTC
.	TRBV5-4	TRBJ2-7	.	CASSLADEQYF	TGTGCCAGCAGCTTAGCGGACGAGCAGTACTTC
.	TRBV7-3	TRBJ1-2	TRBD1	CASSFAGGAGYTF	TGTGCCAGCAGCTTTGCAGGGGGCGCAGGCTACACCTTC
.	TRBV30	TRBJ2-5	.	CAWSVQTSLAQYF	TGTGCCTGGAGTGTACAGACCTCTTTGGCCCAGTACTTC
.	TRBV6-1	TRBJ1-1	TRBD1	CASSLSDRWNTEAFF	TGTGCCAGCAGTCTCTCGGACAGGTGGAACACTGAAGCTTTCTTT
.	TRBV14	TRBJ1-2	.	CASQLGGGYGYTF	TGTGCCAGCCAGCTGGGCGGGGGCTATGGCTACACCTTC
.	TRBV7-9	TRBJ2-7	TRBD2	CASSSPRGGGRYEQYF	TGTGCCAGCAGCTCACCCCGCGGGGGAGGACGCTACGAGCAGTACTTC
.	TRBV25-1	TRBJ1-2	.	CASSKAGSNYGYTF	TGTGCCAGCAGTAAGGCAGGATCTAACTATGGCTACACCTTC
.	TRBV19	TRBJ1-1	.	CASTSTGNTEAFF	TGTGCCAGTACCTCCACGGGGAACACTGAAGCTTTCTTT
.	TRBV10-3	TRBJ1-1	TRBD1	CAISPGGSNTEAFF	TGTGCCATCAGTCCAGGGGGATCGAACACTGAAGCTTTCTTT
.	TRBV6-4	TRBJ2-3	.	CASSDPGRRIDTQYF	TGTGCCAGCAGTGACCCGGGCAGGAGGATAGATACGCAGTATTTT
once	TRBV6-5	TRBJ1-1	.	CASSRGRTEAFF	TGTGCCAGCAGTCGCGGGAGGACTGAAGCTTTCTTT
once	TRBV9	TRBJ1-5	TRBD1	CASGEGTGLQPQHF	TGTGCCAGCGGGGAAGGGACAGGACTTCAGCCCCAGCATTTT
.	TRBV4-3	TRBJ1-2	TRBD1	CASSQAWTGGSLSYGYTF	TGCGCCAGCAGCCAAGCGTGGACAGGGGGCAGTTTGTCCTATGGCTACACCTTC
few	TRBV6-5	TRBJ2-7	TRBD2	CASSYSGGAGEEQYF	TGTGCCAGCAGTTACTCGGGGGGAGCGGGGGAAGAGCAGTACTTC
.	TRBV7-9	TRBJ2-1	TRBD2	CASSLEPWLAGVNEQFF	TGTGCCAGCAGCCTCGAGCCGTGGCTAGCGGGAGTCAATGAGCAGTTCTTC
.	TRBV27	TRBJ2-1	.	CASSFRVRGASYNEQFF	TGTGCCAGCAGTTTTCGAGTGCGGGGAGCCTCCTACAATGAGCAGTTCTTC
few	TRBV30	TRBJ2-7	TRBD1	CAWKRDSSSYEQYF	TGTGCCTGGAAACGGGACAGTTCCTCCTACGAGCAGTACTTC
.	TRBV9	TRBJ1-1	.	CASSVGAGITEAFF	TGTGCCAGCAGCGTAGGGGCCGGGATAACTGAAGCTTTCTTT
few	TRBV5-5	TRBJ2-3	TRBD2	CASSLTRGGLWVDTQYF	TGTGCCAGCAGCTTGACCCGCGGGGGGTTATGGGTAGATACGCAGTATTTT
.	TRBV19	TRBJ2-7	TRBD1	CASSAPGQGAYEQYF	TGTGCCAGTAGTGCCCCGGGACAGGGGGCTTACGAGCAGTACTTC
.	TRBV6-1	TRBJ2-7	TRBD2	CASSPSGSPQEQYF	TGTGCCAGCAGTCCTAGCGGGAGCCCCCAGGAGCAGTACTTC
.	TRBV9	TRBJ2-7	TRBD2	CASSVGGGAYEQYF	TGTGCCAGCAGCGTAGGGGGGGGAGCCTACGAGCAGTACTTC
.	TRBV6-5	TRBJ2-5	TRBD1	CASSTRTGGVGTQYF	TGTGCCAGCAGTACCCGGACAGGGGGAGTCGGGACCCAGTACTTC
.	TRBV6-1	TRBJ2-1	.	CASSEATEVNEQFF	TGTGCCAGCAGTGAAGCGACCGAGGTGAATGAGCAGTTCTTC
many	TRBV10-3	TRBJ2-7	.	CAISAAGNEQYF	TGTGCCATCAGTGCGGCAGGAAACGAGCAGTACTTC
.	TRBV19	TRBJ2-7	TRBD1	CASRSLTGDGWYEQYF	TGTGCCAGTAGGAGCCTGACAGGGGACGGTTGGTACGAGCAGTACTTC
few	TRBV5-1	TRBJ2-7	.	CASSPGVGESRYEQYF	TGCGCCAGCAGCCCGGGGGTCGGGGAATCGCGGTACGAGCAGTACTTC
once	TRBV19	TRBJ2-4	.	CASSVQGPKNIQYF	TGTGCCAGTAGTGTACAGGGTCCCAAAAACATTCAGTACTTC
few	TRBV4-2	TRBJ2-5	TRBD2	CASSSGAASGEETQYF	TGTGCCAGCAGCTCCGGGGCAGCTAGCGGGGAAGAGACCCAGTACTTC
few	TRBV9	TRBJ1-3	TRBD1	CASSVGGTASGNTIYF	TGTGCCAGCAGCGTAGGGGGGACAGCCTCTGGAAACACCATATATTTT
once	TRBV4-3	TRBJ2-3	TRBD2	CASSQALADSGDTQYF	TGCGCCAGCAGCCAAGCACTAGCGGACTCGGGGGATACGCAGTATTTT
.	TRBV7-3	TRBJ2-7	TRBD2	CASSLAGGEQYF	TGTGCCAGCAGTCTAGCGGGGGGCGAGCAGTACTTC
.	TRBV30	TRBJ2-7	TRBD1	CAWATGARDEQYF	TGTGCCTGGGCGACAGGGGCTAGGGACGAGCAGTACTTC
few	TRBV6-1	TRBJ1-5	.	CASSEVSGGSNQPQHF	TGTGCCAGCAGTGAAGTGTCAGGAGGTTCCAATCAGCCCCAGCATTTT
once	TRBV11-2	TRBJ2-7	TRBD1	CASNPGGMYEQYF	TGTGCCAGCAACCCAGGGGGCATGTACGAGCAGTACTTC
.	TRBV7-2	TRBJ2-3	TRBD2	CASSRDTGLAGDTQYF	TGTGCCAGCAGCAGGGATACGGGACTAGCGGGAGATACGCAGTATTTT
.	TRBV6-5	TRBJ1-2	.	CASSYSTGANYGYTF	TGTGCCAGCAGTTATTCGACTGGAGCTAACTATGGCTACACCTTC
.	TRBV7-3	TRBJ2-1	TRBD2	CASSPRGSGGDNEQFF	TGTGCCAGCAGCCCTCGGGGTAGCGGGGGGGATAATGAGCAGTTCTTC
.	TRBV30	TRBJ2-1	.	CAWSLAAYNEQFF	TGTGCCTGGAGCCTAGCAGCCTACAATGAGCAGTTCTTC
.	TRBV5-1	TRBJ2-6	TRBD1	CASSFGGRGRGANVLTF	TGCGCCAGCAGCTTCGGTGGCAGGGGGCGGGGGGCCAACGTCCTGACTTTC